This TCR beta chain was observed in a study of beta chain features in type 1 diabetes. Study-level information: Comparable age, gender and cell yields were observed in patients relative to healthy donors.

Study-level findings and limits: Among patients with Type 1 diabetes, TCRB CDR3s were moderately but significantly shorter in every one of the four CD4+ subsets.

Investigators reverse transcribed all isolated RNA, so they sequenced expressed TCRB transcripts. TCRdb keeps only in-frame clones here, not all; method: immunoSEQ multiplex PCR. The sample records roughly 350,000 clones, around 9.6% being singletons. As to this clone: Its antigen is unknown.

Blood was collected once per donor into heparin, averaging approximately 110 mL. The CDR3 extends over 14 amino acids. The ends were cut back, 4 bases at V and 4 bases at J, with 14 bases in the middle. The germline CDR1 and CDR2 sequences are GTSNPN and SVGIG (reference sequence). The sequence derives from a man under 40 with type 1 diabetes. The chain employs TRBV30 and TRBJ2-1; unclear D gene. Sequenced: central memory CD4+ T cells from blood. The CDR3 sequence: CAWNTDLPYNEQFF. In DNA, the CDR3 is TGTGCCTGGAACACGGATCTCCCTTACAATGAGCAGTTCTTC.